This is a list of T cell receptor beta chains from one sample in a study of identical twins. TCRdb recomputed calls from the 5' RACE reads with MiXCR, one row per CDR3 protein. The table records about 340,000 distinct CDR3 sequences, 12% of them present only once. These data also featured in a second study, about yellow fever vaccine responses in identical twins.

Sequenced sample: CD8+ T cells sorted from blood. The receptor source for this set is a woman between 18 and 30 years old in good health. The CDR3 runs from the conserved cysteine through the conserved F or W. D genes are given only for firm matches. The listing skips clone size in some rows; elsewhere it reads once, few, many or a size class.

d_call,v_call,j_call,clone_size,cdr3_nt,cdr3_aa
NA,TRBV6-1,TRBJ1-1,few,TGTGCCACGGCGAACCAGGGAGGATACACTGAAGCTTTCTTT,CATANQGGYTEAFF
TRBD1,TRBV2,TRBJ1-5,few,TGTGCCAGCGGCGGGACAGGGAATCAGCCCCAGCATTTT,CASGGTGNQPQHF
NA,TRBV5-1,TRBJ2-1,NA,TGCGCCAGCAACCTCAATGAGCAGTTCTTC,CASNLNEQFF
TRBD2,TRBV5-1,TRBJ2-1,few,TGCGCCAGCAGCTCCCGTCTAGCGGGAGATGAGCAGTTCTTC,CASSSRLAGDEQFF
TRBD2,TRBV12-3/TRBV12-4,TRBJ2-7,NA,TGTGCCAGCAGTATTAGCGGGATAGGCTACGAGCAGTACTTC,CASSISGIGYEQYF
TRBD2,TRBV27,TRBJ2-7,NA,TGTGCCAGCAGCCAGCATGGGGGGGAGAGAGCCACCTACGAGCAGTACTTC,CASSQHGGERATYEQYF
NA,TRBV7-8,TRBJ2-7,few,TGTGCCAGCAGCTGGGAGGGGGTAACGGACTACGAGCAGTACTTC,CASSWEGVTDYEQYF
NA,TRBV9,TRBJ2-1,NA,TGTGCCAGCAGCGTAGCCGGGCGGACCTTTTACAATGAGCAGTTCTTC,CASSVAGRTFYNEQFF
NA,TRBV2,TRBJ2-7,few,TGTGCCAGCGGAGGGGGCTACGAGCAGTACTTC,CASGGGYEQYF
NA,TRBV11-2,TRBJ2-3,NA,TGTGCCAGCAGCTGGCGGGGGCGGGGAAGCACAGATACGCAGTATTTT,CASSWRGRGSTDTQYF
NA,TRBV4-1,TRBJ1-5,NA,TGCGCCAGCAGCCAAGACCGCAGATGGGATCAGCCCCAGCATTTT,CASSQDRRWDQPQHF
NA,TRBV5-5,TRBJ2-1,few,TGTGCCAGCAGCTTGTGGGGAACAGGACCGTTCTTC,CASSLWGTGPFF
NA,TRBV9,TRBJ2-7,many,TGTGCCAGCAGCGCGGACGGAGTTCGTCAGTACTTC,CASSADGVRQYF
NA,TRBV4-1,TRBJ1-2,NA,TGCGCCAGCAGCCAAGTCGCGCCGAGGGGTGGCTACACCTTC,CASSQVAPRGGYTF
NA,TRBV27,TRBJ1-5,NA,TGTGCCAGCAGTTTAAGACGGGGTTCGCCTCCGCATCAGCCCCAGCATTTT,CASSLRRGSPPHQPQHF
NA,TRBV15,TRBJ2-1,many,TGTGCCACCAGCAGAGGTCCGCCTACAGTCCAAGGCGACAATGAGCAGTTCTTC,CATSRGPPTVQGDNEQFF
NA,TRBV21-1,TRBJ2-1,NA,TGTGCCAGCCAGCGGGTCCTTAGGCTAGCGGGAGATGTTAATGAGCAGTTCTTC,CASQRVLRLAGDVNEQFF
NA,TRBV9,TRBJ2-5,NA,TGTGCCAGCAGCGTAGATGGGGGTTTCCAAGAGACCCAGTACTTC,CASSVDGGFQETQYF
TRBD2,TRBV12-5,TRBJ2-5,NA,TGTGCTAGTGGTTCCCCCTGGGGGGGGGAGACCCAGTACTTC,CASGSPWGGETQYF
NA,TRBV27,TRBJ2-2,once,TGTGCCAGCAGTTTATCGGGGATCGGCACCGGGGAGCTGTTTTTT,CASSLSGIGTGELFF
NA,TRBV7-9,TRBJ2-4,NA,TGTGCCAGCCAAGGTTGGGGGGCCTCAGGGAAAAACATTCAGTACTTC,CASQGWGASGKNIQYF
TRBD2,TRBV11-3,TRBJ2-7,NA,TGTGCCAGCAGCTCGAGGGGGACTAGCGGACAACATCCCTACGAGCAGTACTTC,CASSSRGTSGQHPYEQYF
TRBD2,TRBV10-3,TRBJ2-3,NA,TGTGCCATCAGACCCTCGACTAGCGGAACAGATACGCAGTATTTT,CAIRPSTSGTDTQYF
NA,TRBV2,TRBJ1-1,many,TGTGCCAGCAGCATGGGGGGATATCACACTGAAGCTTTCTTT,CASSMGGYHTEAFF
TRBD2,TRBV5-1,TRBJ2-1,NA,TGCGCCAGCAGCTTGGCTAGCGGGAGGAACAATGAGCAGTTCTTC,CASSLASGRNNEQFF
NA,TRBV11-1,TRBJ2-2,few,TGTGCCAGCAGCTTAGGGGGGCTAGCGGAGTCGAACACCGGGGAGCTGTTTTTT,CASSLGGLAESNTGELFF
TRBD2,TRBV24-1,TRBJ2-1,NA,TGTGCCACCAGTGATCCGAGCGGGATCCCTCCCAATGAGCAGTTCTTC,CATSDPSGIPPNEQFF
NA,TRBV7-6,TRBJ2-2,few,TGTGCCAGCACCACCCCCCATCCCGGGGGGCCCGCTACCGGGGAGCTGTTTTTT,CASTTPHPGGPATGELFF
NA,TRBV15,TRBJ2-7,few,TGTGCCACCAGCATCGACGCCTCAGGCTCCTACGAGCAGTACTTC,CATSIDASGSYEQYF
NA,TRBV25-1,TRBJ1-3,NA,TGTGCCAGCAGTGATTCGACAGGTAGCTCTGGAAACACCATATATTTT,CASSDSTGSSGNTIYF
NA,TRBV24-1,TRBJ2-1,NA,TGTGCCACCAGTGATGGAGGGGGGTCCGTGGATGAGCAGTTCTTC,CATSDGGGSVDEQFF
TRBD2,TRBV7-9,TRBJ2-1,NA,TGTGCCAGCAGCCTACCTAGCGGGAGCTCCTACAATGAGCAGTTCTTC,CASSLPSGSSYNEQFF
NA,TRBV9,TRBJ2-3,many,TGTGCCAGCAGCGTAGCGTATTTT,CASSVAYF
NA,TRBV6-5,TRBJ1-2,NA,TGTGCCAGCAGTTACCTGCAGGGCCTTATTTATGGCTACACCTTC,CASSYLQGLIYGYTF
NA,TRBV4-1,TRBJ2-1,NA,TGCGCCAGCAGCCAAGTTGGGAGCAATGAGCAGTTCTTC,CASSQVGSNEQFF
NA,TRBV5-6,TRBJ2-4,NA,TGTGCCAGCAGCTTCGGCGGGGCGTTAGCCAAAAACATTCAGTACTTC,CASSFGGALAKNIQYF
TRBD2,TRBV7-6,TRBJ2-5,NA,TGTGCCAGCACCCCCCTGTCGGGGGGGGGTTGGGAGACCCAGTACTTC,CASTPLSGGGWETQYF
TRBD1,TRBV5-1,TRBJ2-7,many,TGCGCCAGCAGCTCCTGGGACAGGTTTTTCCACGAGCAGTACTTC,CASSSWDRFFHEQYF
NA,TRBV20-1,TRBJ2-1,few,TGCAGTGCTCCTGCCCAGGGGGGCTCATACAATGAGCAGTTCTTC,CSAPAQGGSYNEQFF
NA,TRBV7-9,TRBJ1-6,NA,TGTGCCAGCAGCCCACCTGGGGAGTCACCCCTCCACTTT,CASSPPGESPLHF
NA,TRBV7-9,TRBJ1-2,few,TGTGCCAGCAGCGACCGAGGTCTGCGGGACAATGACTATGGCTACACCTTC,CASSDRGLRDNDYGYTF
TRBD2,TRBV5-1,TRBJ2-2,few,TGCGCCAGCAGCTTGGAGACTAGCTTCGGGGAGCTGTTTTTT,CASSLETSFGELFF
NA,TRBV11-3,TRBJ2-1,NA,TGTGCCAGCAGCTTAGTAAAGTACAATGAGCAGTTCTTC,CASSLVKYNEQFF
TRBD2,TRBV4-1,TRBJ2-1,medium-sized,TGCGCCAGCAGCCCGGGACTAGCGGACAATGAGCAGTTCTTC,CASSPGLADNEQFF
NA,TRBV15,TRBJ2-3,few,TGTGCCACCAGCAGAGATCGAGCAGATACGCAGTATTTT,CATSRDRADTQYF
NA,TRBV5-4,TRBJ2-4,NA,TGTGCCAGCAGCTTGGCAGGGAGTGACATTCAGTACTTC,CASSLAGSDIQYF